This entry describes one TCR beta chain. Its antigen is not yet known. No base-level quality is on record; no much larger clone is a single base apart. Sample time point, as interpreted from the label and publication: cells obtained before transplantation from donor or recipient. CD3+CD4+ and CD3+CD8+ populations were FACS-sorted from unstimulated pre-transplant donor and recipient cells taken from spleen or lymph nodes. These data come from a study of graft-versus-host responses after intestinal transplantation (dated by TCRdb to the early 2020s). As for the study more broadly: The transplants that recipients got were multivisceral, liver-intestinal, or isolated intestinal. Bulk TCR-beta CDR3 sequencing was used to track graft-versus-host and host-versus-graft alloreactive T cell clones in the graft, circulation and bone marrow after intestinal transplantation. Every recipient was given anti-thymocyte globulin induction, followed by around three years of maintenance tacrolimus and steroids. To identify alloreactive clones, pre-transplant mixed lymphocyte reaction products were sequenced and then compared with unstimulated pre-transplant donor and recipient T cells. A peak of at least 4% donor T cells among recipient peripheral blood mononuclear cells was the definition used for donor T cell macrochimerism. The cohort enrolled some 25 intestinal transplant recipients including one retransplant, and a few patients lacking pretransplant specimens were excluded. Rather than going through the commercial service, samples from three later patients were sequenced in-house on an Illumina MiSeq and processed with MiXCR. The research as a whole found: Conclusions were limited by the relatively low number and heterogeneity of intestinal transplant patients. GvH clones were detected in recipient bone marrow, and some appeared earlier in ileal mucosa or blood, consistent with an intestinal mucosal origin. Patients with donor T cell macrochimerism had high GvH to HvG T cell clonal ratios in their allografts. Early after transplant, peak levels of circulating GvH clones were associated with declines in HvG clones.

Libraries were built with the immunoSEQ multiplex PCR assay. For most patients, genomic DNA was isolated with the Qiagen DNeasy Blood and Tissue Kit and shipped frozen to Adaptive Biotechnologies for TCR sequencing. For most patients, genomic DNA was subjected to high-throughput TCR-beta CDR3 sequencing by Adaptive Biotechnologies. In the source study's methods: Adaptive's ImmunoSEQ software was the source of the TCR sequencing data for over 15 patients, while three other patients were processed with MiXCR and VDJtools. CD4 versus CD8 sorting errors were corrected by removing sequences found in both subsets at a frequency ratio below 5:1. CDR3 nucleotide sequences shared by donor and recipient were removed because the origin of these sequences could not be assigned. To count as alloreactive, a clone needed at least 2-fold expansion over unstimulated cells and a minimum CFSE-low frequency of 0.002% (template counts) or 0.001% (read counts). Clones were considered mappable if detected in sequenced pre-transplant spleen, lymph node, or MLR CFSE-low populations of the donor or recipient. Cumulative frequency of alloreactive clones was calculated as a percentage of all sequences weighted by copy number. This immuneACCESS table, as held by TCRdb, lists in-frame sequences with V and J called but not all clones. Of the missing ones, under half trace to an unresolved V gene in checked studies; the others have no known cause. V and J calls and clone size come straight from that table; D and trimming were deduced from the DNA. In this sample the table shows about 120,000 clones, roughly 95% of which occur a single time. 3.3% of the sample lies in the top ten.

The TCR comes from a human donor who received an intestinal transplant. Sequenced here: unstimulated CD8+ T cells sorted from spleen or lymph node cells, sampled before intestinal transplant.

The CDR3 sequence is CASSETGSTNEKLFF. At the DNA level, the sequence is TGTGCCAGCAGTGAGACAGGGTCAACTAATGAAAAACTGTTTTTT. The chain employs TRBV2 and TRBJ1-4; 7 bases in the junction line up with TRBD1. At the junction V is shortened by 3 bases and J by 0 bases; bases outside the gene matches: 1. From the cysteine through the phenylalanine, the CDR3 covers 15 amino acids. Of the read, only the CDR3 DNA is kept; its 45 bases are in frame from base 1. CDR1 and CDR2 are drawn from the germline V gene: SNHLY, FYNNEI.